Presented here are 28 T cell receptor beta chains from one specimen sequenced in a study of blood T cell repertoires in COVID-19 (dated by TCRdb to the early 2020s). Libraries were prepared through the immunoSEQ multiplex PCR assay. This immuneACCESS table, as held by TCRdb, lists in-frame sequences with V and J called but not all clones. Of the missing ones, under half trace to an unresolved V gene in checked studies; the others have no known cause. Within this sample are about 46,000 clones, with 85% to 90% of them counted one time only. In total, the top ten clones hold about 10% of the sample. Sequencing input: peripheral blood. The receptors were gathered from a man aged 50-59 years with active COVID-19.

The CDR3 DNA reads TGTGCCACCGAGACTAGCGGGGGGCCTCGGGAGCAGTACTTC. Translating gives CATETSGGPREQYF. This chain uses TRBV19 with TRBJ2-7; 13 bases align to TRBD2. V trimming: 10 bases; J trimming: 7 bases; junction bases outside the gene matches: 10. From germline, CDR1 is LNHDA and CDR2 SQIVND (reference sequence). The CDR3 is 14 residues long. The full variable domain, in which reference TRBV19 and TRBJ2-7 provide the parts outside the CDR3, is DGGITQSPKYLFRKEGQNVTLSCEQNLNHDAMYWYRQDPGQGLRLIYYSQIVNDFQKGDIAEGYSVSREKKESFPLTVTSAQKNPTAFYLCATETSGGPREQYFGPGTRLTVT.

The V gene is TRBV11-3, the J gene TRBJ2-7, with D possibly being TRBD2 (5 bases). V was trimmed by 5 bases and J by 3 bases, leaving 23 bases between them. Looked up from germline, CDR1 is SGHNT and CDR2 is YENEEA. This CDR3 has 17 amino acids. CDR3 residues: CASSLPAFRGRRYEQYF. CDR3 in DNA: TGTGCCAGCAGCCTACCGGCCTTTCGGGGAAGACGCTACGAGCAGTACTTC.

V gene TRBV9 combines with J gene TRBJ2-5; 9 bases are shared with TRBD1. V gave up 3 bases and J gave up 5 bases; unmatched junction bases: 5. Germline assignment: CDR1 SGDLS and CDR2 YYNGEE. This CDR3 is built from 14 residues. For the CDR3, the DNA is TGTGCCAGCAGCGCCTCCGGGACAGGGGAGACCCAGTACTTC. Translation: CASSASGTGETQYF.

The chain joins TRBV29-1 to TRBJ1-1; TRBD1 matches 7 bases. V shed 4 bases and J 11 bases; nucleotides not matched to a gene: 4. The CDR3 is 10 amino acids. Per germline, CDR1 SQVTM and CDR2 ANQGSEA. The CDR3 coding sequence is TGCAGCGTTGTAGAGGGGGCGGCTTTCTTT. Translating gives CSVVEGAAFF.

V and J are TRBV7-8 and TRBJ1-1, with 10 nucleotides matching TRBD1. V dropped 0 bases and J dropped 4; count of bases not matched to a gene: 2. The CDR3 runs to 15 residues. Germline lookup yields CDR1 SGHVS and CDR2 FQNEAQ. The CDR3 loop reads CASSLADRGSTEAFF. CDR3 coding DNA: TGTGCCAGCAGCTTAGCGGACAGGGGGTCCACTGAAGCTTTCTTT.

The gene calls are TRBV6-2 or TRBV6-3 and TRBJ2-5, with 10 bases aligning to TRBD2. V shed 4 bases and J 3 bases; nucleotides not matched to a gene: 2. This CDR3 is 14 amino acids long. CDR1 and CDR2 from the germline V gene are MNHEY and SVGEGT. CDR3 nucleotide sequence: TGTGCCAGCAGTTTCCTAGCGGGGGAAGAGACCCAGTACTTC. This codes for CASSFLAGEETQYF.

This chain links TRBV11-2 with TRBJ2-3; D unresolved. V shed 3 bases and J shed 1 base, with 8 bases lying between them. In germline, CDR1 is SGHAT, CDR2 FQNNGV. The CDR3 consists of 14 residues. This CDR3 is CASSFRGRTDTQYF. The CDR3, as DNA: TGTGCCAGCAGCTTCCGCGGTCGCACAGATACGCAGTATTTT. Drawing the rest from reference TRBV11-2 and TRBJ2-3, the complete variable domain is EAGVAQSPRYKIIEKRQSVAFWCNPISGHATLYWYQQILGQGPKLLIQFQNNGVVDDSQLPKDRFSAERLKGVDSTLKIQPAKLEDSAVYLCASSFRGRTDTQYFGPGTRLTVL.

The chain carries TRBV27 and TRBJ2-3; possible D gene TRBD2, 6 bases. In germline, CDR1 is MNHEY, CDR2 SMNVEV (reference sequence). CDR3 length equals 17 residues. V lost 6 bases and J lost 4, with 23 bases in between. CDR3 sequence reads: CASRSSVLRRGADTQYF. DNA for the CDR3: TGTGCCAGCAGGTCGTCAGTTCTAAGGAGGGGCGCAGATACGCAGTATTTT.

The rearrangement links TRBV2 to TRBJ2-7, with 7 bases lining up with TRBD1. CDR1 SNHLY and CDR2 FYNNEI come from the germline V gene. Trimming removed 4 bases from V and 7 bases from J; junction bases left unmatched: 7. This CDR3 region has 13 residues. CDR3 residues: CASSGAGGVEQYF. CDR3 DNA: TGTGCCAGCAGTGGGGCAGGGGGTGTGGAGCAGTACTTC.

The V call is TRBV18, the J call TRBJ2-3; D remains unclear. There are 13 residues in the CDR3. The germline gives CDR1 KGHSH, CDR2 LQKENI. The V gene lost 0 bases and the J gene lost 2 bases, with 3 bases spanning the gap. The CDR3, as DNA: TGTGCCAGCTCACCACCGTACACAGATACGCAGTATTTT. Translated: CASSPPYTDTQYF.

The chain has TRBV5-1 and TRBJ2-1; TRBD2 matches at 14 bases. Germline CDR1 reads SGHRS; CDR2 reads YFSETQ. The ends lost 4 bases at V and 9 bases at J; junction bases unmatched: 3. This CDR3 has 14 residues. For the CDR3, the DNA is TGCGCCAGCAGCCCGGGGACTAGCGGGGGTGAGCAGTTCTTC. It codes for CASSPGTSGGEQFF.

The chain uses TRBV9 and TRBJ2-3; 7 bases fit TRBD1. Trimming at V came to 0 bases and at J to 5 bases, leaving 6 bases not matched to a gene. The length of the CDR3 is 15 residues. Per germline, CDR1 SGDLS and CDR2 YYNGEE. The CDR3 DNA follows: TGTGCCAGCAGCGTAGTGGGACAGTTGGGAGATACGCAGTATTTT. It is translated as CASSVVGQLGDTQYF. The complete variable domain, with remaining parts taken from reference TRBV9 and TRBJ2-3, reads DSGVTQTPKHLITATGQRVTLRCSPRSGDLSVYWYQQSLDQGLQFLIQYYNGEERAKGNILERFSAQQFPDLHSELNLSSLELGDSALYFCASSVVGQLGDTQYFGPGTRLTVL.

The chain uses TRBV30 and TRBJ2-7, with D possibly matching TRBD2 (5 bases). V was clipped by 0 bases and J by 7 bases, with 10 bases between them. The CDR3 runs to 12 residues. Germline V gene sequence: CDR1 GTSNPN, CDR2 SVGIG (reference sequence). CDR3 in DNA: TGTGCCTGGAGTGTACGACTACGTGAGCAGTACTTC. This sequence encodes CAWSVRLREQYF.

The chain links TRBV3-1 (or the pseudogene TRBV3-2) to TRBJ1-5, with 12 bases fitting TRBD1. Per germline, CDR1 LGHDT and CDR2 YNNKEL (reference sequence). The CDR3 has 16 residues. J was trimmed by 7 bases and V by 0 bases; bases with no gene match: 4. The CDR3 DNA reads TGTGCCAGCAGCCAAGAAGGGACAGGGGGCGGACAGCCCCAGCATTTT. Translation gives CASSQEGTGGGQPQHF.

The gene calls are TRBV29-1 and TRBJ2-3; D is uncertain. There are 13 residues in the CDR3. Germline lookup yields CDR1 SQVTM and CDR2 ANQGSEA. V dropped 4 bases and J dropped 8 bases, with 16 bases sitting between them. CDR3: CSVVSPLVGTQYF. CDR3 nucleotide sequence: TGCAGCGTTGTTTCGCCCCTGGTCGGTACGCAGTATTTT.

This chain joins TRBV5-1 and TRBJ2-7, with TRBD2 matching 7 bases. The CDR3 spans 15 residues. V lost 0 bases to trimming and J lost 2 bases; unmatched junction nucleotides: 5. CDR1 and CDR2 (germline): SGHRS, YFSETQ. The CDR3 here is CASSLVSGATYEQYF. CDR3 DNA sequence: TGCGCCAGCAGCTTGGTAAGCGGGGCTACCTACGAGCAGTACTTC. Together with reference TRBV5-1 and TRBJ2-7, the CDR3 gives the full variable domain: KAGVTQTPRYLIKTRGQQVTLSCSPISGHRSVSWYQQTPGQGLQFLFEYFSETQRNKGNFPGRFSGRQFSNSRSEMNVSTLELGDSALYLCASSLVSGATYEQYFGPGTRLTVT.

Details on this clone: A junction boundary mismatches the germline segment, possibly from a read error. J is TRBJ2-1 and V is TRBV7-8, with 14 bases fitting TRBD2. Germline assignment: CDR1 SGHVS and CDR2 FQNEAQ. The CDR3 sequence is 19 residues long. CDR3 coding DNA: TGTGCCAGCAGCTTAGGGGCAGGACTAGCGGGGGGCTCCCACAATGAGCAGTTCTTC. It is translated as CASSLGAGLAGGSHNEQFF.

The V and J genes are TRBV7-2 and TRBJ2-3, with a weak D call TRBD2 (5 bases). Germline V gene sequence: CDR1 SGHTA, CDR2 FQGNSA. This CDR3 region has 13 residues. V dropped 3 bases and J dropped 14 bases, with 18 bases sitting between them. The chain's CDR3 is CASSFAGERTRYF. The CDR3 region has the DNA TGTGCCAGCAGCTTTGCTGGGGAGCGAACTAGGTATTTT.

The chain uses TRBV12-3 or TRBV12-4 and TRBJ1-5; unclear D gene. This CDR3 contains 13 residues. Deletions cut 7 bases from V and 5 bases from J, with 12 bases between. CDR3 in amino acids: CASIERGDQPQHF. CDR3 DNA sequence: TGTGCCAGCATAGAACGGGGTGATCAGCCCCAGCATTTT.

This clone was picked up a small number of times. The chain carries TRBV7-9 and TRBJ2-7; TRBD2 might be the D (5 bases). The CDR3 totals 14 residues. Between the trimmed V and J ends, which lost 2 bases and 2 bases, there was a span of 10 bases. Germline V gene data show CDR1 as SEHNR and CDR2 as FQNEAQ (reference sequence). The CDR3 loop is CASSLLQTTYEQYF. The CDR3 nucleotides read TGTGCCAGCAGCTTATTGCAGACTACCTACGAGCAGTACTTC.

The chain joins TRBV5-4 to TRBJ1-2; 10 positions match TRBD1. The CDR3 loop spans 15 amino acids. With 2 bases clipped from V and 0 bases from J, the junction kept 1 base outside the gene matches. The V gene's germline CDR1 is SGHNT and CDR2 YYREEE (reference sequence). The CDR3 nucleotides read TGTGCCAGCAGCTTTGGACAGGGGGCTAACTATGGCTACACCTTC. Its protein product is CASSFGQGANYGYTF.

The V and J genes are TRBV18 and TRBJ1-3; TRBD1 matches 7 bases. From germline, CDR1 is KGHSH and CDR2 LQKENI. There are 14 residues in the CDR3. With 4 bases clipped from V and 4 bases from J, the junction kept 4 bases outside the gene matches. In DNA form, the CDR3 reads TGTGCCAGCTCACAGGGGGCGGCAGGAAACACCATATATTTT. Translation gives CASSQGAAGNTIYF.

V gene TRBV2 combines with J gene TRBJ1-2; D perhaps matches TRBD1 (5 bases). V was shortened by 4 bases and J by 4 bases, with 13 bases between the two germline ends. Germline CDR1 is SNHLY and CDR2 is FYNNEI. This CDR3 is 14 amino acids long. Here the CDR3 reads CASSGWQGFYGYTF. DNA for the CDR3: TGTGCCAGCAGTGGGTGGCAGGGTTTCTATGGCTACACCTTC.

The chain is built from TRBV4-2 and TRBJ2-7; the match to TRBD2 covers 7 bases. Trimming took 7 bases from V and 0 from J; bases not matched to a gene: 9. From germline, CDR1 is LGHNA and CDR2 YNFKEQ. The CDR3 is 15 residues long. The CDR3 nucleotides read TGTGCCAGCACCCCTAGCGGTCAGGGCTCCTACGAGCAGTACTTC. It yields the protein CASTPSGQGSYEQYF.

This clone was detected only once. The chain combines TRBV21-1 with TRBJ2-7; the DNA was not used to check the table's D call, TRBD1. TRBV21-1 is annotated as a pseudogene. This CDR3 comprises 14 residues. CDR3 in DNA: TGTGCCAGCAGCAAAGGTAGGCAGGCATACGAGCAGTACTTC. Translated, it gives CASSKGRQAYEQYF.

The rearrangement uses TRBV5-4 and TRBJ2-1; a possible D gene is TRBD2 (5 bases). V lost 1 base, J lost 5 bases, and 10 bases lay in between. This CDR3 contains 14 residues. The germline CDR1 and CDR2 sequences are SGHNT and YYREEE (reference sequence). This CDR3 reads CASSLPSQDNEQFF. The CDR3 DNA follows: TGTGCCAGCAGCTTGCCTAGCCAAGACAATGAGCAGTTCTTC.

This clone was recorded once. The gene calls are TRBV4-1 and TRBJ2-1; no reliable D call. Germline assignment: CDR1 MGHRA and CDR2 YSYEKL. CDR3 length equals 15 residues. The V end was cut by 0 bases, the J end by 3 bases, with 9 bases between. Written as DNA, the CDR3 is TGCGCCAGCAGCCAAGAGAGGTTCGTCTACAATGAGCAGTTCTTC. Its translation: CASSQERFVYNEQFF.

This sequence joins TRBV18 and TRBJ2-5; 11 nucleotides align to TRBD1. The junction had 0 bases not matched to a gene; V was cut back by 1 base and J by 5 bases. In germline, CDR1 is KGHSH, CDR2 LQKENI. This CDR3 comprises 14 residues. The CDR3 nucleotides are TGTGCCAGCTCACCACGGGACAGGGGGGAGACCCAGTACTTC. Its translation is CASSPRDRGETQYF.